A selection of T cell receptor beta chains follows, all from one sample in a study of sequential checkpoint blockade in melanoma. Measured with immunoSEQ multiplex PCR; TCRdb has only the in-frame clones, and not every one. The data show some 20,000 clones, with around four fifths seen just once and 36% held by the top ten. Source: CD8+ T cells sorted from blood (inferred from file names), taken from a patient given nivolumab and ipilimumab in sequence. These receptors all come from a human donor with melanoma. Both conserved end residues are trimmed from each CDR3.

V,J,CDR3
TRBV7-9,TRBJ1-1,ASRGPGDTEAF
TRBV4-1,TRBJ1-4,ASSRAGTGTEKLF
TRBV6-5,TRBJ2-7,VSSYSGLAGEYEQY
TRBV6-1,TRBJ2-7,ASSYVSGYEQY
TRBV11-2,TRBJ2-7,ASSLGDYEQY
TRBV13,TRBJ1-1,ASSPRVTEAF
TRBV4-1,NA,ASSQDGGYEQY
TRBV11-2,TRBJ1-1,ASSFGGVNTEAF
TRBV5-6,TRBJ1-2,ASSMSTGGFYGYT
TRBV2,TRBJ2-5,ASSEGARGLQETQY
TRBV11-2,TRBJ2-7,ASSYTPLEQY